Presented here are 21 T cell receptor beta chains from one specimen sequenced in a study of cytomegalovirus exposure and HLA in healthy donors. This PCR relied on a set of 60 Vbeta primers and 13 Jbeta primers. Generated by immunoSEQ multiplex PCR, the TCRdb table keeps only in-frame clones and is missing some. The sample gives 60,000 to 90,000 clones, 70% to 80% of which show up once; 8.5% to 10% is in the top ten. Material: PBMCs. These TCRs come from a woman aged 45 to 65 in good health and CMV-seropositive.

The chain has TRBV11-3 and TRBJ2-2, with 13 bases matching TRBD2. Germline V CDR1 and CDR2: SGHNT, YENEEA. This CDR3 contains 16 residues. The junction had 5 bases not matched to a gene; V was cut back by 5 bases and J by 5 bases. The CDR3 nucleotides read TGTGCCAGCAGCCCAACTAGCGGGGGGGCTACCGGGGAGCTGTTTTTT. Its protein is CASSPTSGGATGELFF.

This clone showed up just a few times. The V and J genes are TRBV6-6 and TRBJ1-2; no definite D call. V was clipped by 7 bases and J by 0 bases, with 6 bases between them. CDR3 length equals 12 residues. Germline V lookup: CDR1 MNHNY, CDR2 SVGAGI (reference sequence). The CDR3 DNA follows: TGTGCCAGCAAGGAGTCTAACTATGGCTACACCTTC. Amino acid sequence: CASKESNYGYTF.

This clone was seen a few times. V and J are TRBV5-4 and TRBJ1-2; tentative D call: TRBD1 (5 bases). CDR1 is SGHNT, CDR2 YYREEE, per germline (reference sequence). This CDR3 spans 12 amino acids. The V end was cut by 2 bases, the J end by 6 bases, with 8 bases between. The CDR3 nucleotides read TGTGCCAGCAGCTTTGGGACTGATGGCTACACCTTC. It encodes CASSFGTDGYTF.

There are a few counts of this clone. J is TRBJ1-4 and V is TRBV4-3, with TRBD1 matching 7 bases. V lost 4 bases to trimming and J lost 2 bases; unmatched junction nucleotides: 4. Per the germline V gene, CDR1 is LGHNA and CDR2 is YSLEER. The CDR3 is made up of 15 amino acids. CDR3 in amino acids: CASSLLTGTNEKLFF. Written as DNA, the CDR3 is TGCGCCAGCAGCCTTCTGACAGGGACTAATGAAAAACTGTTTTTT.

The chain is built from TRBV7-8 and TRBJ1-1; 12 nucleotides align to TRBD1. The CDR3 totals 17 residues. Unmatched junction bases numbered 10, after V lost 5 bases and J lost 3 bases. CDR1 and CDR2 (germline): SGHVS, FQNEAQ. The CDR3 region has the DNA TGTGCCAGCAGCGGGGGGACAGGGGGCTATGAATACACTGAAGCTTTCTTT. Its translation: CASSGGTGGYEYTEAFF.

This chain connects TRBV5-4 to TRBJ2-4; 8 bases match TRBD1. With V trimmed by 4 bases and J by 2 bases, 5 bases remained unmatched. The CDR3 totals 15 residues. Germline assignment: CDR1 SGHNT and CDR2 YYREEE (reference sequence). This CDR3 reads CASSPGQGTKNIQYF. CDR3 sequence (DNA): TGTGCCAGCAGCCCAGGACAGGGAACCAAAAACATTCAGTACTTC.

This sequence joins TRBV28 and TRBJ2-7, with TRBD1 identical over 8 bases. CDR3 length equals 14 residues. Germline CDR1 MDHEN, CDR2 SYDVKM. J was trimmed by 2 bases and V by 5 bases; bases with no gene match: 5. As DNA, the CDR3 is TGTGCCAGCAGTCGGGGACAGGCTGCCTACGAGCAGTACTTC. It yields the protein CASSRGQAAYEQYF.

The V and J genes are TRBV28 and TRBJ1-2; D possibly corresponds to TRBD1 (6 bases). The V end lost 10 bases, the J end lost 5 bases, and 14 bases lay between the germline ends. From germline, CDR1 is MDHEN and CDR2 SYDVKM. The CDR3 is 12 amino acids. CDR3 region: CATDEQGYGYTF. CDR3 DNA: TGTGCCACGGATGAACAGGGTTATGGCTACACCTTC.

This clone has only one observation. This chain connects TRBV4-1 to TRBJ2-1; 9 bases agree with TRBD2. After removal of 1 base from V and 6 bases from J, the junction contained 13 bases not matched to a gene. The germline V gene has CDR1 MGHRA and CDR2 YSYEKL. This CDR3 spans 18 amino acids. The CDR3 protein is CASSQGSGGKSPPNEQFF. The CDR3 nucleotides read TGCGCCAGCAGCCAAGGTAGCGGGGGAAAATCCCCCCCCAATGAGCAGTTCTTC.

This rearrangement joins TRBV19 to TRBJ2-3, with D unclear. The V and J ends lost 1 base and 0 bases respectively, with 5 bases between them. This CDR3 comprises 14 residues. Per the germline V gene, CDR1 is LNHDA and CDR2 is SQIVND (reference sequence). The CDR3 sequence: CASSIAPSTDTQYF. For the CDR3, the DNA is TGTGCCAGTAGTATAGCCCCTAGCACAGATACGCAGTATTTT.

The chain combines TRBV7-2 with TRBJ1-2; D might be TRBD1 (5 bases). Germline lookup yields CDR1 SGHTA and CDR2 FQGNSA. The CDR3 sequence is 17 residues long. The V end lost 6 bases, the J end lost 0 bases, and 20 bases lay between the germline ends. CDR3 sequence (DNA): TGTGCCAGCAGTTATCTCCCCACAGGCGATCCTAACTATGGCTACACCTTC. Translation gives CASSYLPTGDPNYGYTF.

This chain connects TRBV28 to TRBJ2-5; D might be TRBD1 (6 bases). The CDR3 contains 13 residues. The V end lost 5 bases, the J end lost 2 bases, and 9 bases lay between the germline ends. The germline V gene encodes CDR1 MDHEN and CDR2 SYDVKM. CDR3 sequence reads: CASSGQLQETQYF. For the CDR3, the DNA is TGTGCCAGCAGTGGACAGTTACAAGAGACCCAGTACTTC.

In its sample, this clone was seen once. V gene TRBV2 combines with J gene TRBJ1-1, with 10 bases that match TRBD1. The V and J ends lost 6 bases and 2 bases, in that order; junction bases with no gene match: 15. Germline-derived CDR1 and CDR2 are SNHLY and FYNNEI. The length of the CDR3 is 18 residues. CDR3 in amino acids: CASRGQGRYWDDNTEAFF. The CDR3, as DNA: TGTGCCAGCAGGGGACAGGGGAGGTATTGGGACGACAACACTGAAGCTTTCTTT.

This chain uses TRBV14 with TRBJ2-7; TRBD2 agrees at 11 bases. Germline V lookup: CDR1 SGHDN, CDR2 FVKESK. This CDR3 contains 15 residues. Trimming took 3 bases from V and 4 from J; bases not matched to a gene: 5. The CDR3 bases are TGTGCCAGCAGCCAGGCACTAGCGGGAGTGTACGAGCAGTACTTC. Its translation: CASSQALAGVYEQYF.

This clone turned up a few times. This chain uses TRBV27 with TRBJ1-2; 9 bases are a match to TRBD1. The germline V gene has CDR1 MNHEY and CDR2 SMNVEV (reference sequence). This CDR3 has 14 amino acids. V was clipped by 6 bases and J by 1 base; unmatched bases: 3. The CDR3 is CASSGQGRNYGYTF. Written as DNA, the CDR3 is TGTGCCAGCAGCGGACAGGGGCGTAACTATGGCTACACCTTC.

This clone was counted between two and nine times. The chain joins TRBV19 to TRBJ1-1, with a possible D match to TRBD1 (5 bases). V gave up 0 bases and J gave up 0 bases, with 5 bases separating them. CDR3 length: 14 amino acids. In germline, CDR1 is LNHDA, CDR2 SQIVND (reference sequence). CDR3 DNA sequence: TGTGCCAGTAGTATAGACAGGGTGAACACTGAAGCTTTCTTT. Translating gives CASSIDRVNTEAFF.

V gene TRBV6-5 combines with J gene TRBJ1-2, with 10 bases matching TRBD1. Trimming removed 4 bases from V and 4 bases from J; junction bases left unmatched: 3. Germline CDR1 is MNHEY and CDR2 is SVGAGI. This CDR3 spans 14 amino acids. CDR3 sequence: CASSSGTGAYGYTF. DNA for the CDR3: TGTGCCAGCAGTTCCGGGACAGGGGCCTATGGCTACACCTTC.

The V call is TRBV9, the J call TRBJ1-1; tentative D call: TRBD1 (5 bases). CDR1 and CDR2 (germline): SGDLS, YYNGEE. The CDR3 totals 16 residues. Trimming stripped 0 bases from V and 4 bases from J, with 16 bases between. CDR3 region: CASSVATRGGPTEAFF. As DNA, the CDR3 is TGTGCCAGCAGCGTAGCTACTAGGGGAGGTCCCACTGAAGCTTTCTTT.

On this clone itself: Mismatch with germline at one junction end may stem from a read error. CDR3 protein: CASSPRDREAFF. The CDR3 nucleotides are TGTGCCAGCTCACCACGGGACAGGGAAGCCTTCTTT. V gene TRBV18 combines with J gene TRBJ1-1; 9 bases align to TRBD1. Germline loops: CDR1 KGHSH, CDR2 LQKENI. The length of the CDR3 is 12 residues.

The genes are TRBV7-2 and TRBJ1-1, with TRBD1 matching 7 bases. V shed 3 bases, J shed 8 bases, and the junction held 3 bases outside the gene matches. Germline-derived CDR1 and CDR2 are SGHTA and FQGNSA. The CDR3 spans 12 residues. DNA for the CDR3: TGTGCCAGCAGCTTGGGGACAGCGGAAGCTTTCTTT. It translates to CASSLGTAEAFF.

The chain is built from TRBV6-7 and TRBJ1-5; D unclear. TRBV6-7 falls under the ORF class, with uncertain function. V was pared by 11 bases and J by 7 bases, with 12 bases between. This CDR3 comprises 11 residues. The CDR3 DNA reads as TGTGCCCCCACCTATCGACAGCCCCAGCATTTT. This gives the protein CAPTYRQPQHF.